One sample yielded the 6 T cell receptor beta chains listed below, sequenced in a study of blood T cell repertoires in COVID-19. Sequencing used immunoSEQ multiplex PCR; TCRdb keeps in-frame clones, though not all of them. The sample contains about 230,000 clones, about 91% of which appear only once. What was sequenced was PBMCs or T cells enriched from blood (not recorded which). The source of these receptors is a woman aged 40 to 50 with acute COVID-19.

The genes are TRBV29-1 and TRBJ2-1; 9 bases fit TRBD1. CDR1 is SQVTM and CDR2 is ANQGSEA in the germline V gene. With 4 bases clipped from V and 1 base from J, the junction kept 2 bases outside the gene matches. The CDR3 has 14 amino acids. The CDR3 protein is CSVVDRGSYNEQFF. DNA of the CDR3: TGCAGCGTTGTCGACAGGGGGTCCTACAATGAGCAGTTCTTC.

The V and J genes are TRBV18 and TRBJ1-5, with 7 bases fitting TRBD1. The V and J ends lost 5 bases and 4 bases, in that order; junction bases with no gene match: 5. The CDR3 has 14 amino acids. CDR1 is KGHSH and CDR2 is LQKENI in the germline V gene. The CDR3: CASSVGTVNQPQHF. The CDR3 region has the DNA TGTGCCAGCTCAGTTGGGACAGTAAATCAGCCCCAGCATTTT.

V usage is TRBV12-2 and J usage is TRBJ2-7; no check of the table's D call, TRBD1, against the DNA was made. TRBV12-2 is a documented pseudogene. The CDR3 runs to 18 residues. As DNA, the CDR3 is TGTGCAAGTCGCTCTCCCGTGGGGTACAGGGGAGGTTCCTACGAGCAGTACGTC. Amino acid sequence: CASRSPVGYRGGSYEQYV.

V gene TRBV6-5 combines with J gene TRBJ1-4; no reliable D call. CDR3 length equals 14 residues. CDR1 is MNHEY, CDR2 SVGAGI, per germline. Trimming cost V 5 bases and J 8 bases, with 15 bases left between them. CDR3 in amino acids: CASSQWPGGEKLFF. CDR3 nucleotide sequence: TGTGCCAGCAGTCAATGGCCAGGTGGCGAAAAACTGTTTTTT.

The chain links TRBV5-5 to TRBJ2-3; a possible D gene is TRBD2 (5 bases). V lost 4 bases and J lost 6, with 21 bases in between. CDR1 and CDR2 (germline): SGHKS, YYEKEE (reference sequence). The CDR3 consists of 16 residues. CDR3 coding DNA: TGTGCCAGCAGCCCGCGGGTGAATGGGCCTCTTGATACGCAGTATTTT. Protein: CASSPRVNGPLDTQYF. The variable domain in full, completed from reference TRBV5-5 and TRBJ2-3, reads DAGVTQSPTHLIKTRGQQVTLRCSPISGHKSVSWYQQVLGQGPQFIFQYYEKEERGRGNFPDRFSARQFPNYSSELNVNALLLGDSALYLCASSPRVNGPLDTQYFGPGTRLTVL.

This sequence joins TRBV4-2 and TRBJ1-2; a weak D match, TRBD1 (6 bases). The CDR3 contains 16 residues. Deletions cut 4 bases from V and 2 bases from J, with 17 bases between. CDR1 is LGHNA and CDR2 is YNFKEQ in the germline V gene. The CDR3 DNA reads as TGTGCCAGCAGCCTATTCCGACAGGATATAAACTATGGCTACACCTTC. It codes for CASSLFRQDINYGYTF.